The 32 T cell receptor beta chains below were found in one sample sequenced in a study of blood T cell repertoires in COVID-19. Data came from immunoSEQ multiplex PCR; TCRdb stores just in-frame clones and leaves some out. The sample holds about 420,000 clones, roughly 89% seen once. Sequenced sample: peripheral blood. These receptors were taken from a man aged 18 to 30 with COVID-19, enrolled during active disease.

The genes are TRBV30 and TRBJ2-4, with a tentative D call TRBD2 (5 bases). The CDR3 length is 17 residues. Trimming removed 0 bases from V and 5 bases from J, with 20 bases in between. The germline CDR1 and CDR2 sequences are GTSNPN and SVGIG (reference sequence). Here the CDR3 DNA reads TGTGCCTGGAGTGTACTGTCGGCAGGAGGCTTTGAAAACATTCAGTACTTC. It codes for CAWSVLSAGGFENIQYF.

The chain combines TRBV5-1 with TRBJ2-3; TRBD2 matches at 9 bases. From germline, CDR1 is SGHRS and CDR2 YFSETQ. This CDR3 comprises 15 residues. V lost 1 base to trimming and J lost 2 bases; unmatched junction nucleotides: 2. The DNA for the CDR3 is TGCGCCAGCAGCTTGCAGCGGGAGGACACAGATACGCAGTATTTT. Its protein product is CASSLQREDTDTQYF.

This chain joins TRBV10-3 and TRBJ1-1; possible D gene TRBD1, 5 bases. There are 15 residues in the CDR3. Deletions cut 2 bases from V and 3 bases from J, with 13 bases between. Germline lookup yields CDR1 ENHRY and CDR2 SYGVKD. The CDR3 DNA sequence: TGTGCCATCAGTGAGCCCTACCGGGGGGACACTGAAGCTTTCTTT. Translated: CAISEPYRGDTEAFF.

The rearrangement uses TRBV27 and TRBJ1-6; the D gene is possibly TRBD1 (5 bases). V dropped 7 bases and J dropped 6 bases, with 19 bases sitting between them. The CDR3 length is 16 residues. Germline-derived CDR1 and CDR2 are MNHEY and SMNVEV (reference sequence). DNA of the CDR3: TGTGCCAGCACTCCCCAGAAAGCAGGGCCTAATTCACCCCTCCACTTT. Translating gives CASTPQKAGPNSPLHF.

J is TRBJ1-1 and V is TRBV7-8; D gene uncertain. V was cut by 1 base and J by 5 bases, with 8 bases left in between. Germline lookup yields CDR1 SGHVS and CDR2 FQNEAQ. This CDR3 has 13 amino acids. This CDR3 is CASSLGGGTEAFF. The DNA of the CDR3 is TGTGCCAGCAGCTTAGGGGGAGGGACTGAAGCTTTCTTT.

A few counts support this clone. The V gene is TRBV7-9, the J gene TRBJ2-3; 7 bases agree with TRBD2. V shed 5 bases, J shed 1 base, and the junction held 9 bases outside the gene matches. The V gene's germline CDR1 is SEHNR and CDR2 FQNEAQ (reference sequence). The CDR3 extends over 16 amino acids. The CDR3 here is CASSVGRESGTDTQYF. DNA of the CDR3: TGTGCCAGCAGCGTCGGGCGGGAGTCTGGCACAGATACGCAGTATTTT.

The J gene is TRBJ2-7, the V gene TRBV6-5; perhaps TRBD2 as D (6 bases). This CDR3 is built from 14 residues. V was clipped by 6 bases and J by 1 base, with 13 bases between them. Germline loops: CDR1 MNHEY, CDR2 SVGAGI. CDR3 sequence reads: CASRGPGLSYEQYF. CDR3 bases: TGTGCCAGCAGGGGGCCGGGACTTTCCTACGAGCAGTACTTC.

The chain combines TRBV5-4 with TRBJ2-7, with D tentatively TRBD1 (6 bases). Germline V gives CDR1 SGHNT, CDR2 YYREEE (reference sequence). The V gene lost 2 bases and the J gene lost 5 bases, with 11 bases spanning the gap. CDR3 length: 13 amino acids. CDR3 DNA sequence: TGTGCCAGCAGCTTCCCCAGGGGCCACGAGCAGTACTTC. Translated: CASSFPRGHEQYF.

The gene calls are TRBV19 and TRBJ1-5, with a weak D call TRBD1 (5 bases). With 1 base removed from V and 8 bases from J, the gap between germline ends came to 6 bases. Per the germline V gene, CDR1 is LNHDA and CDR2 is SQIVND (reference sequence). The CDR3 is 12 amino acids. CDR3 DNA: TGTGCCAGTAGTATAGGGGGGGAGCCCCAGCATTTT. Its protein product is CASSIGGEPQHF.

This rearrangement joins TRBV5-1 to TRBJ1-1; possibly TRBD1 for D (5 bases). Per the germline V gene, CDR1 is SGHRS and CDR2 is YFSETQ. Trimming pared 5 bases from V and 6 bases from J, leaving 8 bases between. This CDR3 is 11 amino acids long. CDR3 sequence: CASRGRAEAFF. CDR3 nucleotides: TGCGCCAGCAGAGGCAGGGCTGAAGCTTTCTTT.

The rearrangement joins TRBV10-3 to TRBJ2-3; D might be TRBD2 (5 bases). Trimming removed 0 bases at V and 5 bases at J, with 15 bases between. Germline V gene sequence: CDR1 ENHRY, CDR2 SYGVKD. The CDR3 runs to 16 residues. CDR3 region: CAISESSASRQDTQYF. Written as DNA, the CDR3 is TGTGCCATCAGTGAGTCGAGCGCTAGCAGGCAAGATACGCAGTATTTT.

This clone was counted between two and nine times. The chain links TRBV19 to TRBJ1-4; maybe TRBD1 (6 bases). The germline gives CDR1 LNHDA, CDR2 SQIVND (reference sequence). The CDR3 totals 11 residues. V lost 6 bases and J 11 bases, leaving 10 bases between the germline ends. The CDR3 spells CASSSGDKLFF. The CDR3 DNA reads TGTGCCAGTAGCTCAGGGGATAAACTGTTTTTT.

This clone occurred once. CDR3 DNA sequence: TGTGCCAGCAGTTATGACAGTCTGAACACTGAAGCTTTCTTT. Translating it yields CASSYDSLNTEAFF. The rearrangement joins TRBV2 to TRBJ1-1; D possibly corresponds to TRBD1 (5 bases). From germline, CDR1 is SNHLY and CDR2 FYNNEI. V was shortened by 5 bases and J by 0 bases, with 10 bases between the two germline ends. The CDR3 is 14 residues long.

V is TRBV5-1 and J is TRBJ2-1; D call uncertain. The CDR3 is made up of 15 amino acids. Germline CDR1 reads SGHRS; CDR2 reads YFSETQ. The V and J ends lost 4 bases and 0 bases respectively, with 11 bases between them. CDR3 DNA sequence: TGCGCCAGCAGCCCTTTAGAGAGCTCCTACAATGAGCAGTTCTTC. Translation gives CASSPLESSYNEQFF.

The genes are TRBV6-5 and TRBJ2-5; TRBD1 might be the D (6 bases). The CDR3 is 13 amino acids. Looked up from germline, CDR1 is MNHEY and CDR2 is SVGAGI. V was cut by 6 bases and J by 1 base, with 9 bases left in between. Written as DNA, the CDR3 is TGTGCCAGCAGGGGGACACTCCAAGAGACCCAGTACTTC. Translated, it gives CASRGTLQETQYF.

The chain carries TRBV3-1 (or the pseudogene TRBV3-2) and TRBJ2-5, with 11 bases fitting TRBD2. The V gene's germline CDR1 is LGHDT and CDR2 YNNKEL (reference sequence). The CDR3 is made up of 17 amino acids. V gave up 2 bases and J gave up 5 bases; unmatched junction bases: 10. CDR3 sequence reads: CASSQSRLAGPRETQYF. DNA for the CDR3: TGTGCCAGCAGCCAATCCAGACTAGCGGGGCCTCGGGAGACCCAGTACTTC.

This clone was seen a single time. The rearrangement uses TRBV5-1 and TRBJ2-7, with TRBD1 identical over 10 bases. The germline V gene has CDR1 SGHRS and CDR2 YFSETQ. The CDR3 has 15 residues. Germline trimming cut 0 bases from V and 5 bases from J; bases unmatched to any gene: 5. DNA of the CDR3: TGCGCCAGCAGCTTGGGACCCGGGACAGGGGACGAGCAGTACTTC. It translates to CASSLGPGTGDEQYF.

The chain uses TRBV2 and TRBJ2-7; D unclear. Looked up from germline, CDR1 is SNHLY and CDR2 is FYNNEI. This CDR3 is built from 12 residues. V was pared by 5 bases and J by 6 bases, with 11 bases between. The DNA of the CDR3 is TGTGCCAGCAGTCAGACGAGGAGCGAGCAGTACTTC. It codes for CASSQTRSEQYF.

This sequence joins TRBV2 and TRBJ2-3; 7 bases match TRBD2. The CDR3 consists of 14 residues. Trimming took 7 bases from V and 1 from J; bases not matched to a gene: 5. The V gene's germline CDR1 is SNHLY and CDR2 FYNNEI. CDR3 sequence reads: CASKEGGRTDTQYF. The DNA for the CDR3 is TGTGCCAGCAAGGAGGGAGGGCGCACAGATACGCAGTATTTT.

At least ten counts were recorded for this clone. The chain combines TRBV15 with TRBJ2-7, with TRBD1 matching 10 bases. The germline V gene encodes CDR1 LNHNV and CDR2 YYDKDF (reference sequence). There are 15 residues in the CDR3. The junction had 4 bases not matched to a gene; V was cut back by 5 bases and J by 0 bases. The CDR3 region is CATSVGTGASYEQYF. Written as DNA, the CDR3 is TGTGCCACCAGCGTCGGGACAGGGGCCTCCTACGAGCAGTACTTC.

V usage is TRBV14 and J usage is TRBJ1-1, with no clear D. V dropped 1 base and J dropped 1 base, with 7 bases sitting between them. The CDR3 sequence is 14 residues long. Germline V lookup: CDR1 SGHDN, CDR2 FVKESK. DNA for the CDR3: TGTGCCAGCAGCCAAGGAGGGAAGAACACTGAAGCTTTCTTT. It translates to CASSQGGKNTEAFF.

The chain employs TRBV30 and TRBJ2-2; 12 positions agree with TRBD2. Germline trimming cut 1 base from V and 6 bases from J; bases unmatched to any gene: 9. Germline V gene lookup returns CDR1 GTSNPN and CDR2 SVGIG (reference sequence). This CDR3 is built from 17 residues. The CDR3 bases are TGTGCCTGGAGTGGCCTAGCGGGAGGGCACGTTGCCGGGGAGCTGTTTTTT. Its protein is CAWSGLAGGHVAGELFF.

This chain links TRBV11-1 with TRBJ1-2; TRBD1 agrees at 9 bases. The V and J ends lost 5 bases and 8 bases, in that order; junction bases with no gene match: 15. Germline V gives CDR1 SGHAT, CDR2 FQDESV (reference sequence). The CDR3 is 16 residues long. The DNA for the CDR3 is TGTGCCAGCAGCGGCCGACCCGACAGGGGGGCTCTGGGCTACACCTTC. Its translation is CASSGRPDRGALGYTF. Based on the CDR3 plus reference TRBV11-1 and TRBJ1-2, the full variable domain is EAEVAQSPRYKITEKSQAVAFWCDPISGHATLYWYRQILGQGPELLVQFQDESVVDDSQLPKDRFSAERLKGVDSTLKIQPAELGDSAMYLCASSGRPDRGALGYTFGSGTRLTVV.

The genes are TRBV2 and TRBJ2-5, with D possibly being TRBD2 (5 bases). Germline CDR1 is SNHLY and CDR2 is FYNNEI. This CDR3 comprises 16 residues. The V end was cut by 1 base, the J end by 6 bases, with 18 bases between. Here the CDR3 reads CASSEERLARSKTQYF. The CDR3 nucleotides read TGTGCCAGCAGTGAAGAGCGGCTAGCTCGGTCCAAGACCCAGTACTTC.

CDR3 sequence: CASSFSGQHYGYTF. In nucleotides, the CDR3 is TGTGCCAGCAGCTTCTCGGGACAGCACTATGGCTACACCTTC. The J gene is TRBJ1-2, the V gene TRBV11-2, with 7 bases lining up with TRBD1. The germline V gene has CDR1 SGHAT and CDR2 FQNNGV. V was clipped by 3 bases and J by 3 bases; unmatched bases: 4. This CDR3 has 14 residues.

The chain carries TRBV6-5 and TRBJ2-7; 8 bases are a match to TRBD1. Germline V lookup: CDR1 MNHEY, CDR2 SVGAGI. V shed 5 bases, J shed 6 bases, and the junction held 9 bases outside the gene matches. The CDR3 consists of 14 residues. The CDR3 coding sequence is TGTGCCAGCAGTCCAGGGGGCAGATTTAGCGAGCAGTACTTC. Its translation: CASSPGGRFSEQYF.

This chain joins TRBV27 and TRBJ2-7; TRBD1 is a possible D gene (7 bases). This CDR3 comprises 17 residues. The germline gives CDR1 MNHEY, CDR2 SMNVEV (reference sequence). V was shortened by 3 bases and J by 4 bases, with 22 bases between the two germline ends. CDR3 residues: CASSFGPGGSPPYEQYF. The CDR3 DNA sequence: TGTGCCAGCAGTTTTGGGCCAGGGGGGAGTCCCCCGTACGAGCAGTACTTC.

The chain uses TRBV7-9 and TRBJ1-1; D uncertain. CDR1 is SEHNR and CDR2 is FQNEAQ in the germline V gene (reference sequence). Trimming took 5 bases from V and 2 from J, leaving 9 bases between them. The CDR3 length is 13 residues. In nucleotides, the CDR3 is TGTGCCAGCAGCCCAACAGCAAACACTGAAGCTTTCTTT. Encoded protein: CASSPTANTEAFF.

This clone was detected once. The genes are TRBV27 and TRBJ2-3; D is possibly TRBD2 (5 bases). CDR1 is MNHEY and CDR2 is SMNVEV in the germline V gene (reference sequence). The V and J ends lost 7 bases and 1 base respectively, with 12 bases between them. This CDR3 comprises 14 residues. In DNA form, the CDR3 reads TGTGCCAGCAAGAGGGAGCGTCGCACAGATACGCAGTATTTT. Residues: CASKRERRTDTQYF.

This clone was seen just once. The chain carries TRBV19 and TRBJ1-2, with TRBD1 matching 8 bases. The ends lost 5 bases at V and 4 bases at J; junction bases unmatched: 6. CDR3 length equals 14 residues. The germline CDR1 and CDR2 sequences are LNHDA and SQIVND (reference sequence). CDR3 region: CASSLPGQVYGYTF. As DNA, the CDR3 is TGTGCCAGTAGTCTTCCGGGACAGGTCTATGGCTACACCTTC.

V is TRBV11-2 and J is TRBJ2-3, with 9 bases fitting TRBD1. The CDR3 extends over 15 amino acids. Per germline, CDR1 SGHAT and CDR2 FQNNGV. The J segment lost 4 bases and the V segment lost 3 bases, leaving 5 bases of the junction unmatched. The CDR3 spells CASSLGDRDPDTQYF. The DNA for the CDR3 is TGTGCCAGCAGCTTGGGGGACAGGGACCCAGATACGCAGTATTTT. Full variable domain (outside the CDR3, taken from reference TRBV11-2 and TRBJ2-3): EAGVAQSPRYKIIEKRQSVAFWCNPISGHATLYWYQQILGQGPKLLIQFQNNGVVDDSQLPKDRFSAERLKGVDSTLKIQPAKLEDSAVYLCASSLGDRDPDTQYFGPGTRLTVL.

The chain uses TRBV4-2 and TRBJ1-5; D remains unclear. The CDR3 is 14 residues long. V was shortened by 0 bases and J by 5 bases, with 8 bases between the two germline ends. Looked up from germline, CDR1 is LGHNA and CDR2 is YNFKEQ. The CDR3 region has the DNA TGTGCCAGCAGCCAAGATGACACAGATCAGCCCCAGCATTTT. It is translated as CASSQDDTDQPQHF.